This TCR beta chain came from a study of cytomegalovirus exposure and HLA in healthy donors. About the research overall: Drawn from HLA-typed donors, roughly 87 million unique TCRs were held in an early data release.

CDR1 is LNHDA and CDR2 is SQIVND in the germline V gene (reference sequence). Unmatched junction bases numbered 5, after V lost 4 bases and J lost 0 bases. The CDR3 has 15 amino acids. Researchers ran the PCR with 60 Vbeta and 13 Jbeta primers. Repertoires were generated with immunoSEQ multiplex PCR, while TCRdb's copy carries only in-frame clones and drops some. This table holds about 150,000 clones, around 79% found once. Study results and limitations: CMV serostatus was the sole immune exposure information available. A few CMV-associated chains proved CMV antigen-specific in vitro.

For this clone: Its antigen is unknown.

This rearrangement joins TRBV19 to TRBJ2-7; TRBD1 agrees at 8 bases. The sequence was collected from a middle-aged woman in good health and CMV-seronegative. The sample taken for sequencing was PBMCs. CDR3 region: CASSTFDRGSYEQYF. The CDR3 DNA reads as TGTGCCAGTAGTACCTTCGACAGGGGCTCCTACGAGCAGTACTTC.